Listed here are 9 T cell receptor beta chains from one sample, sequenced in a study of blood T cell repertoires in COVID-19. Produced via immunoSEQ multiplex PCR; TCRdb's table is partial and in-frame only. Among around 170,000 clones listed, approximately 80% were seen once. Sequencing input: PBMCs or T cells enriched from blood (not recorded which). These receptors were taken from a man aged 60-69 years who had been exposed to COVID-19.

The rearrangement links TRBV6-6 to TRBJ1-5, with 7 bases matching TRBD1. Per germline, CDR1 MNHNY and CDR2 SVGAGI (reference sequence). This CDR3 spans 15 amino acids. With V trimmed by 6 bases and J by 4 bases, 9 bases remained unmatched. CDR3 sequence: CASRDTGEPNQPQHF. CDR3 bases: TGTGCCAGCAGGGACACAGGGGAACCTAATCAGCCCCAGCATTTT.

This chain joins TRBV7-9 and TRBJ1-4; 7 bases match TRBD1. Trimming removed 5 bases from V and 6 bases from J; junction bases left unmatched: 9. CDR1 and CDR2 (germline): SEHNR, FQNEAQ (reference sequence). The CDR3 covers 15 residues. The CDR3 reads CASSAMGQGDEKLFF. In DNA, the CDR3 is TGTGCCAGCAGCGCTATGGGGCAGGGGGATGAAAAACTGTTTTTT.

The rearrangement uses TRBV13 and TRBJ2-7; tentatively, D is TRBD2 (6 bases). CDR1 and CDR2 (germline): PRHDT, FYEKMQ (reference sequence). This CDR3 is 14 amino acids long. Trimming left V 5 bases short and J 2 bases short, with 13 bases between. This CDR3 reads CASSQIAETYEQYF. CDR3 DNA sequence: TGTGCCAGCAGCCAAATAGCGGAGACCTACGAGCAGTACTTC.

The gene calls are TRBV19 and TRBJ2-1; TRBD2 matches 12 bases. Germline CDR1 and CDR2: LNHDA and SQIVND (reference sequence). This CDR3 has 18 residues. The V and J ends lost 1 base and 6 bases, in that order; junction bases with no gene match: 10. This CDR3 is CASSIGLAGGPLVNEQFF. The CDR3 bases are TGTGCCAGTAGTATAGGTCTAGCGGGAGGGCCTCTCGTCAATGAGCAGTTCTTC.

This chain uses TRBV29-1 with TRBJ2-2; 7 bases are shared with TRBD1. The CDR3 runs 13 residues. Germline V lookup: CDR1 SQVTM, CDR2 ANQGSEA. V dropped 6 bases and J dropped 7; count of bases not matched to a gene: 8. In nucleotides, the CDR3 is TGCAGCGTCAGCCGGGACAGAATCGGGGAGCTGTTTTTT. Translated, it gives CSVSRDRIGELFF.

The chain combines TRBV6-5 with TRBJ2-7, with D possibly matching TRBD1 (6 bases). Germline loops: CDR1 MNHEY, CDR2 SVGAGI. The CDR3 runs 14 residues. The V gene lost 8 bases and the J gene lost 0 bases, with 14 bases spanning the gap. The CDR3 sequence: CASQATGGSYEQYF. For the CDR3, the DNA is TGTGCCAGCCAGGCGACAGGCGGCTCCTACGAGCAGTACTTC.

The chain employs TRBV7-2 and TRBJ2-7, with 7 bases aligning to TRBD2. Trimming took 5 bases from V and 2 from J; bases not matched to a gene: 18. The germline V gene encodes CDR1 SGHTA and CDR2 FQGNSA. The CDR3 sequence is 18 residues long. The CDR3 region has the DNA TGTGCCAGCAGCCAAGCTAGCGCGGGTCTAGCGGAGACCTACGAGCAGTACTTC. This codes for CASSQASAGLAETYEQYF.

J is TRBJ2-3 and V is TRBV5-1; maybe TRBD1 (6 bases). Trimming cost V 1 base and J 5 bases, with 14 bases left between them. Per the germline V gene, CDR1 is SGHRS and CDR2 is YFSETQ. The CDR3 contains 15 residues. The CDR3 nucleotides read TGCGCCAGCAGCTTGATACAGGGCGGTAGAGATACGCAGTATTTT. It codes for CASSLIQGGRDTQYF.

J is TRBJ1-2 and V is TRBV28, with TRBD1 as a possible D gene (6 bases). V was pared by 6 bases and J by 6 bases, with 14 bases between. The CDR3 is 13 amino acids. Per germline, CDR1 MDHEN and CDR2 SYDVKM. The CDR3, as DNA: TGTGCCAGCAGGATGACAGGTTCGAATGGCTACACCTTC. It translates to CASRMTGSNGYTF.